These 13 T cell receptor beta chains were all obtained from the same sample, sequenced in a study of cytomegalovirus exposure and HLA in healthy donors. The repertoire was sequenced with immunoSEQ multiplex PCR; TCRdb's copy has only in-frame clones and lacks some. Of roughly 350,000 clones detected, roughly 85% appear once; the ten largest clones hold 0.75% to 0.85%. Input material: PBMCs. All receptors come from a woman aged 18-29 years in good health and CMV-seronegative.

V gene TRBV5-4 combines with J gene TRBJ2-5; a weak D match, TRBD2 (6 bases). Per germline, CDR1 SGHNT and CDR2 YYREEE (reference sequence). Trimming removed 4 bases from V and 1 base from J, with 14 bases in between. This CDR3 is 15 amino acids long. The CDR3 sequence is CASSTNGLPQETQYF. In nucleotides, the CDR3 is TGTGCCAGCAGCACCAACGGACTACCCCAAGAGACCCAGTACTTC.

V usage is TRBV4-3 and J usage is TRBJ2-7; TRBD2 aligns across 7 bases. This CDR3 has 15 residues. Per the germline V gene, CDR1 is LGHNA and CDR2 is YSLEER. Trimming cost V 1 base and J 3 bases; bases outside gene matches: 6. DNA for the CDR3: TGCGCCAGCAGCCAAGGCCCTAGCGGAGACTACGAGCAGTACTTC. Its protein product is CASSQGPSGDYEQYF.

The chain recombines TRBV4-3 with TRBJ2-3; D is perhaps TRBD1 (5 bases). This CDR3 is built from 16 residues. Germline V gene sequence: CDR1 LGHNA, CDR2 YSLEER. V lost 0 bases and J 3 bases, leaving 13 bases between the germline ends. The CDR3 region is CASSQDWGVRTDTQYF. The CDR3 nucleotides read TGCGCCAGCAGCCAAGATTGGGGCGTTAGGACAGATACGCAGTATTTT.

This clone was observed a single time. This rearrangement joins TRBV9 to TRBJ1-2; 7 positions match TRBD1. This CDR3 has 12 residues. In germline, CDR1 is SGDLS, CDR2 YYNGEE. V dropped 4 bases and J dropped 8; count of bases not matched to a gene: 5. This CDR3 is CASSRDRSGYTF. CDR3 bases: TGTGCCAGCAGCCGGGACAGAAGCGGCTACACCTTC.

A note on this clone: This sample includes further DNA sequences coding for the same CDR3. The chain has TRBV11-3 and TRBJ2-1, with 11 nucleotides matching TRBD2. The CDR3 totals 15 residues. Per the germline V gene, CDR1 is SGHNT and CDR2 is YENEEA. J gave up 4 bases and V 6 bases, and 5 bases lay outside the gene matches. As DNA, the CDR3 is TGTGCCAGCAGTCCCGGGACTAGCGGTTACAATGAGCAGTTCTTC. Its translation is CASSPGTSGYNEQFF.

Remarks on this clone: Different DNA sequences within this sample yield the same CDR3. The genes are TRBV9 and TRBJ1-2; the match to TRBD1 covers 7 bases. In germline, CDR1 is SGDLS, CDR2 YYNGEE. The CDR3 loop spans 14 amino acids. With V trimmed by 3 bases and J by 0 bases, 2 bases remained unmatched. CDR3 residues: CASSEGQANYGYTF. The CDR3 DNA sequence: TGTGCCAGCAGCGAAGGACAGGCTAACTATGGCTACACCTTC.

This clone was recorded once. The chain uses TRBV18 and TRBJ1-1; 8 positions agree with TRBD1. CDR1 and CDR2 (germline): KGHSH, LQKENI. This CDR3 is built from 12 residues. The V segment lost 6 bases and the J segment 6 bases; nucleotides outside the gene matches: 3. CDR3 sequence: CASSGQGSEAFF. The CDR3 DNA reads TGTGCCAGCTCTGGACAGGGTTCTGAAGCTTTCTTT.

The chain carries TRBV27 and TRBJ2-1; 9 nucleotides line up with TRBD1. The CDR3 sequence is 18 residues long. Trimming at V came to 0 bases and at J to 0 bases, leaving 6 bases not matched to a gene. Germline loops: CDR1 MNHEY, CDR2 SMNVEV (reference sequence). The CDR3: CASSLSPPTGGSYNEQFF. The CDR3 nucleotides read TGTGCCAGCAGTTTATCCCCCCCGACAGGGGGCTCCTACAATGAGCAGTTCTTC.

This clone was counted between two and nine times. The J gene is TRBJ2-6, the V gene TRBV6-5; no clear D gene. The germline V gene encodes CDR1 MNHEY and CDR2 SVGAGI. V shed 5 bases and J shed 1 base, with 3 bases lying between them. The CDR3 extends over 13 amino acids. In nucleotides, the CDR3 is TGTGCCAGCAGTCTGTCTGGGGCCAACGTCCTGACTTTC. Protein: CASSLSGANVLTF.

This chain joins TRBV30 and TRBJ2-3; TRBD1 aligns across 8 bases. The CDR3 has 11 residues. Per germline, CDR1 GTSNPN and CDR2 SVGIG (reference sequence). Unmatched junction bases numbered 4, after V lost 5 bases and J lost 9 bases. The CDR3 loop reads CAWGTGGTQYF. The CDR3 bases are TGTGCCTGGGGTACAGGGGGAACGCAGTATTTT. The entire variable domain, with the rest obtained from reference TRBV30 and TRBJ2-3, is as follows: SQTIHQWPATLVQPVGSPLSLECTVEGTSNPNLYWYRQAAGRGLQLLFYSVGIGQISSEVPQNLSASRPQDRQFILSSKKLLLSDSGFYLCAWGTGGTQYFGPGTRLTVL.

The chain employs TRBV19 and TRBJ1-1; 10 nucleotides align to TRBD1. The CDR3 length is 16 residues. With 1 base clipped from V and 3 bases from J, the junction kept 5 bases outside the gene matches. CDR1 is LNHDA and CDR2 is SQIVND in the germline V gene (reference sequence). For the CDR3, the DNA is TGTGCCAGTAGTATAGGGGACAGGGGCCGGGACACTGAAGCTTTCTTT. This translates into CASSIGDRGRDTEAFF.

Here the CDR3 DNA reads TGTGCCAGCAGTTTATTTGGACAAAAGAGCGATGGCTACACCTTC. Its protein product is CASSLFGQKSDGYTF. The gene calls are TRBV28 and TRBJ1-2; possibly TRBD1 for D (5 bases). Trimming removed 1 base at V and 6 bases at J, with 15 bases between. There are 15 residues in the CDR3. The germline V gene encodes CDR1 MDHEN and CDR2 SYDVKM.

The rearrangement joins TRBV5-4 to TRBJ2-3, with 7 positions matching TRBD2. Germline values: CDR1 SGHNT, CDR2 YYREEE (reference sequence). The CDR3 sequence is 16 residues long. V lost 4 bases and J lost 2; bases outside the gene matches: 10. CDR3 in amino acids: CASSPREASVTDTQYF. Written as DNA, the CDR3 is TGTGCCAGCAGCCCCCGGGAGGCCTCTGTCACAGATACGCAGTATTTT.